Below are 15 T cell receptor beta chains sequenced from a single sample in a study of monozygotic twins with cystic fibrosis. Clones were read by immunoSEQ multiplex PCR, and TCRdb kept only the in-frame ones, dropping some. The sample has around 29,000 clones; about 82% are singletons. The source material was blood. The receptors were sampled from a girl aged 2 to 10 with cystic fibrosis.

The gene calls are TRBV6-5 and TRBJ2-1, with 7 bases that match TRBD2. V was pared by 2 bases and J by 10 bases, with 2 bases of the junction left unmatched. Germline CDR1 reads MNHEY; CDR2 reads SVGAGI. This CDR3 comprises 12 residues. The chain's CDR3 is CASSYPGLEQFF. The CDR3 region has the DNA TGTGCCAGCAGTTACCCGGGACTAGAGCAGTTCTTC.

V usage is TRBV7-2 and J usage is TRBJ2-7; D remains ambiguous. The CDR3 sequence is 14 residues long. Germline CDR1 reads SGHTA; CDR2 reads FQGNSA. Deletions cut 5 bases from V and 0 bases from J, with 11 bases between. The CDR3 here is CASSPVADSYEQYF. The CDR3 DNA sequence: TGTGCCAGCAGCCCCGTGGCGGACTCCTACGAGCAGTACTTC.

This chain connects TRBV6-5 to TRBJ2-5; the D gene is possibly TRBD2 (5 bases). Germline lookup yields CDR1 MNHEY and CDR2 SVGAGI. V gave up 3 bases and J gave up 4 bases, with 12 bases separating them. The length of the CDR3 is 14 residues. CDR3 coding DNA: TGTGCCAGCAGTTATTTTGCGGGTTCAGAGACCCAGTACTTC. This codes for CASSYFAGSETQYF.

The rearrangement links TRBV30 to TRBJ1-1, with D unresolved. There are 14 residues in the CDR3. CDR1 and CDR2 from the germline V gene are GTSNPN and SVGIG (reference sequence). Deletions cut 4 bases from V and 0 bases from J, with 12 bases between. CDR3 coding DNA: TGTGCCTGGAACCCGGGATTCATGAACACTGAAGCTTTCTTT. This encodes CAWNPGFMNTEAFF.

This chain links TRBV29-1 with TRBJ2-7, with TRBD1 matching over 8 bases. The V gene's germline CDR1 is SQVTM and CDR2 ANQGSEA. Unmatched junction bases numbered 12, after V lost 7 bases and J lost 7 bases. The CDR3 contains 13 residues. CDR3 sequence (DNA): TGCAGCGCGAAAAGGGACAGGACAAGTGAGCAGTACTTC. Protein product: CSAKRDRTSEQYF.

As DNA, the CDR3 is TGTGCCAGCAGCCAAGATCGGTTGCGGGAGAATGAGCAGTTCTTC. Translation: CASSQDRLRENEQFF. The V and J genes are TRBV14 and TRBJ2-1; TRBD2 aligns across 7 bases. V shed 0 bases and J 7 bases; nucleotides not matched to a gene: 6. This CDR3 contains 15 residues. Germline CDR1 and CDR2: SGHDN and FVKESK.

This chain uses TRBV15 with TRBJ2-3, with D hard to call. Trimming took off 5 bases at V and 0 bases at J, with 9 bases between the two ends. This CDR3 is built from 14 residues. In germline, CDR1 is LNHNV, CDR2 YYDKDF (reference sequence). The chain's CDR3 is CATSPRASTDTQYF. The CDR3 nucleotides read TGTGCCACCAGCCCCCGGGCGAGCACAGATACGCAGTATTTT.

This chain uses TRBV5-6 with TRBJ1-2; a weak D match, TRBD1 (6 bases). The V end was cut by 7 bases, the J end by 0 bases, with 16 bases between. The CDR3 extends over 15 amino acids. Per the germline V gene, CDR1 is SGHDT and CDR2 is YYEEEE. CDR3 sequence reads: CASLYRGGPNYGYTF. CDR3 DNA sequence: TGTGCCAGCCTGTATAGGGGGGGCCCTAACTATGGCTACACCTTC.

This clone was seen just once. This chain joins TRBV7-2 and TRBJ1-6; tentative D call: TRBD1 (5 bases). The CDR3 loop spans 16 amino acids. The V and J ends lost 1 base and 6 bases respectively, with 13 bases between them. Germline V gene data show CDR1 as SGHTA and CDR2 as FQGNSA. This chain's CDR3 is CASSLVGRVSNSPLHF. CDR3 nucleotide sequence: TGTGCCAGCAGCTTAGTTGGCAGGGTCTCTAATTCACCCCTCCACTTT.

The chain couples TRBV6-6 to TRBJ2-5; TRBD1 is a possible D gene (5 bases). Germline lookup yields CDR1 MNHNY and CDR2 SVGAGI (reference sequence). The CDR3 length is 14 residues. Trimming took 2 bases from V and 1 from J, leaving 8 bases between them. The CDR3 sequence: CASSYRRAQETQYF. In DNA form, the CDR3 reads TGTGCCAGCAGTTACCGCAGGGCCCAAGAGACCCAGTACTTC.

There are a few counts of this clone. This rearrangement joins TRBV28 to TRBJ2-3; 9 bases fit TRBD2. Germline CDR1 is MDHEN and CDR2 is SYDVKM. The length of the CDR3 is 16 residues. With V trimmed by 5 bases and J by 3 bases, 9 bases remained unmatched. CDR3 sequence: CASSLGTSGLTDTQYF. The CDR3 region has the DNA TGTGCCAGCAGTCTCGGCACTAGCGGGCTGACAGATACGCAGTATTTT.

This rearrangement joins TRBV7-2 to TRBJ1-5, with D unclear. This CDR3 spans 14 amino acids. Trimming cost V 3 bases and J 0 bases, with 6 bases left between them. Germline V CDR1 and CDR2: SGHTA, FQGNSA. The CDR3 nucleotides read TGTGCCAGCAGCTTCCGGGGTAGCAATCAGCCCCAGCATTTT. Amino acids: CASSFRGSNQPQHF.

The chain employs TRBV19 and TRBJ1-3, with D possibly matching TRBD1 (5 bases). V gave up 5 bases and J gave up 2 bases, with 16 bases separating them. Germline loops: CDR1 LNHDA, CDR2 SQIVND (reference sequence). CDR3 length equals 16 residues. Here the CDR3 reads CASSGPVPGTGNTIYF. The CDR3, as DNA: TGTGCCAGTAGTGGACCGGTGCCAGGGACTGGAAACACCATATATTTT.

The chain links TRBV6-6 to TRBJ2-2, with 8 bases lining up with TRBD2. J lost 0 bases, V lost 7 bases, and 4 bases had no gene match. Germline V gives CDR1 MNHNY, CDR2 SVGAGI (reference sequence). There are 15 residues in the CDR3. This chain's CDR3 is CASKVLAANTGELFF. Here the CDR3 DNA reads TGTGCCAGCAAGGTACTAGCGGCGAACACCGGGGAGCTGTTTTTT.

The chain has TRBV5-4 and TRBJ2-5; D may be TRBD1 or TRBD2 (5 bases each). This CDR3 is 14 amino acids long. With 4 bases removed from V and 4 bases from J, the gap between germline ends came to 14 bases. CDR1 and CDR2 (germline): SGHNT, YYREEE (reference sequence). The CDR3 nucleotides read TGTGCCAGCAGCGACGCTGGGGCGGGAGAGACCCAGTACTTC. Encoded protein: CASSDAGAGETQYF.